A selection of T cell receptor beta chains follows, all from one sample in a study of T cell responses to AZD1222 COVID-19 vaccine. Assay used: immunoSEQ multiplex PCR; TCRdb lists only in-frame clones, some missing. Here the sample spans 130,000 or so clones, approximately 85% being singletons. Here the sequenced sample was peripheral blood, taken on day 0 of AZD1222 vaccination. The receptors derive from an adult in good health. CDR3s include the opening cysteine and the closing phenylalanine or tryptophan. The D gene is left open where the match is weak. A row's size may be missing; if present it is once, few, many or a size class.

J,size,D,V,DNA,CDR3
TRBJ2-2,.,TRBD2,TRBV11-3,TGTGCCAGCAGCTTATTTCCGGGACTAGCGGGAGGATCGCCCACCGGGGAGCTGTTTTTT,CASSLFPGLAGGSPTGELFF
TRBJ1-2,.,TRBD1,TRBV29-1,TGCAGCGGCGGACAGGGGGCGAGAGAAAATGGCTACACCTTC,CSGGQGARENGYTF
TRBJ1-3,.,.,TRBV6-5,TGTGCCAGCGTTATTGGGGACACCATATATTTT,CASVIGDTIYF
TRBJ1-1,few,TRBD1,TRBV30,TGTGCCTGGAGCCCGGGACAGGGGGCGGGGGCTGAAGCTTTCTTT,CAWSPGQGAGAEAFF
TRBJ2-7,.,.,TRBV6-2/TRBV6-3,TGTGCCAGCAGTTATCCCACATCTCCGCGGGGCTACGAGCAGTACTTC,CASSYPTSPRGYEQYF
TRBJ2-7,.,.,TRBV4-3,TGCGCCAGCAGCCAGGACAGAGCTACCTACGAGCAGTACTTC,CASSQDRATYEQYF
TRBJ1-2,.,TRBD1,TRBV18,TGTGCCAGCTCTTCAAATGCAGGGGGCACTAACTATGGCTACACCTTC,CASSSNAGGTNYGYTF
TRBJ1-4,.,TRBD1,TRBV6-5,TGTGCCAGCAGTAGTCCGGGACAGGGGATTGAAAAACTGTTTTTT,CASSSPGQGIEKLFF
TRBJ2-7,.,.,TRBV5-1,TGCGCCAGCAAAGCCCCGGGCACCTACGAGCAGTACTTC,CASKAPGTYEQYF
TRBJ1-5,.,.,TRBV7-8,TGTGCCAGCAGCTTAGGGTTCAGGGGCGAGATTAGCAATCAGCCCCAGCATTTT,CASSLGFRGEISNQPQHF
TRBJ2-5,.,.,TRBV7-2,TGTGCCAGCAGCTTAGGCCTTTCTCCTGAGACCCAGTACTTC,CASSLGLSPETQYF
TRBJ1-6,.,.,TRBV2,TGTGCCAGCAGTGAGGAGGGCATGGCCGGGTCACCCCTCCACTTT,CASSEEGMAGSPLHF
TRBJ2-1,.,.,TRBV6-5,TGTGCCACGACAGGGCATTCGGAGGGGAATGAGCAGTTCTTC,CATTGHSEGNEQFF
TRBJ2-3,.,.,TRBV28,TGTGCCAGCAGTTTACCGGAGGGGACAGATACGCAGTATTTT,CASSLPEGTDTQYF
TRBJ2-5,once,.,TRBV3-1/TRBV3-2,TGTGCCAGCAGCCAGAATCGAGGGTGGGAGACCCAGTACTTC,CASSQNRGWETQYF
TRBJ2-2,.,.,TRBV6-4,TGTGCCAGCAGTGCCCGGGGGAGCACCGGGGAGCTGTTTTTT,CASSARGSTGELFF
TRBJ2-7,.,.,TRBV10-2,TGCGCCAGCAGGGCCAGGGGTACCTACGAGCAGTACTTC,CASRARGTYEQYF
TRBJ1-1,few,.,TRBV2,TGTGCCAGCACGACCCAGGGAGAGAACACTGAAGCTTTCTTT,CASTTQGENTEAFF
TRBJ1-6,.,.,TRBV2,TGTGCCAGCAGTGGGCAGAGCTCCTATAATTCACCCCTCCACTTT,CASSGQSSYNSPLHF
TRBJ2-3,.,.,TRBV2,TGTGCCAGCAGTGAAAGGGGCCTTGCGGGGGCTGGGGGAACGCAGTATTTT,CASSERGLAGAGGTQYF
TRBJ2-5,.,.,TRBV11-3,TGTGCCAGCAGCCCGAGACAGATTCAAGAGACCCAGTACTTC,CASSPRQIQETQYF
TRBJ2-4,.,.,TRBV6-5,TGTGCCAGCAGTTACGGGGTGGGGACCAAAAACATTCAGTACTTC,CASSYGVGTKNIQYF
TRBJ2-7,.,.,TRBV11-2,TGTGCCAGCAGCCGATCTGGCCTGGAGGTCTACGAGCAGTACTTC,CASSRSGLEVYEQYF
TRBJ2-7,.,.,TRBV24-1,TGTGCCACCACGTTTGTGAAGGGGCGCGGGTCCTACGAGCAGTACTTC,CATTFVKGRGSYEQYF
TRBJ1-3,.,.,TRBV7-2,TGTGCCAGCAAATCAAGTCCCAGCTCTGGAAACACCATATATTTT,CASKSSPSSGNTIYF
TRBJ1-2,.,.,TRBV6-5,TGTGCCAGCAGTCCCTCGGGGGCTAACTATGGCTACACCTTC,CASSPSGANYGYTF
TRBJ1-3,.,.,TRBV7-8,TGTGCCAGCAGCTTAACGTCTGGAAACACCATATATTTT,CASSLTSGNTIYF
TRBJ1-2,once,.,TRBV19,TGTGCCAGTAGTATAGACCCGGAGCCTAGGATCTATGGCTACACCTTC,CASSIDPEPRIYGYTF
TRBJ1-5,.,.,TRBV2,TGTGCCAGCAGAACCAGGGGCGGGGGCGGTCAGCCCCAGCATTTT,CASRTRGGGGQPQHF
TRBJ1-2,.,.,TRBV12-5,TGTGCTAGTGGCTCCGGTGGGACAAATTATGGCTACACCTTC,CASGSGGTNYGYTF
TRBJ2-1,.,TRBD2,TRBV3-1/TRBV3-2,TGTGCCAGCAGCTATAGCGGGGGATACAATGAGCAGTTCTTC,CASSYSGGYNEQFF
TRBJ2-3,.,TRBD2,TRBV5-5,TGTGCCAGCAGCTTCGTTTTCGGGGGGGGCCCAGATACGCAGTATTTT,CASSFVFGGGPDTQYF
TRBJ2-7,.,.,TRBV4-3,TGCGCCAGCAGCCAAGAATCTGGGGCGTTCTACGAGCAGTACTTC,CASSQESGAFYEQYF
TRBJ1-5,.,.,TRBV7-9,TGTGCCAGCAGCTCTGGACAGCAGCCCCAGCATTTT,CASSSGQQPQHF
TRBJ2-3,once,TRBD1,TRBV19,TGTGCCAGTAGTACCGGGACAGGGCAGACCACAGATACGCAGTATTTT,CASSTGTGQTTDTQYF
TRBJ2-1,.,TRBD1,TRBV19,TGTGCCAGTAGGGGGACAGGGTTTTCCTACAATGAGCAGTTCTTC,CASRGTGFSYNEQFF
TRBJ2-3,.,.,TRBV9,TGTGCCAGCAAAGTCATCACTCTAGCGATAAGCACAGATACGCAGTATTTT,CASKVITLAISTDTQYF
TRBJ1-6,.,.,TRBV19,TGTGCCAGTGGGGAGGGCTCCTATAATTCACCCCTCCACTTT,CASGEGSYNSPLHF
TRBJ1-1,.,TRBD1,TRBV18,TGTGCCAGCTCACCGGGACAGGCCCAGAGGTTGACTGAAGCTTTCTTT,CASSPGQAQRLTEAFF
TRBJ2-2,.,TRBD1,TRBV20-1,TGCAGTGCTAGTCGGGACAGAAACACCGGGGAGCTGTTTTTT,CSASRDRNTGELFF
TRBJ2-5,.,.,TRBV25-1,TGTGCCAGCGGGTTCAGGGTGTCTGCAGAAGAGACCCAGTACTTC,CASGFRVSAEETQYF
TRBJ1-2,.,.,TRBV18,TGTGCCAGCTCACCACAGGGTTCTGATGGCTACACCTTC,CASSPQGSDGYTF
TRBJ2-7,once,.,TRBV7-3,TGTGCCAGCAGCAATGGACCCCTACCGGAAGGGCAGTACTTC,CASSNGPLPEGQYF
TRBJ1-6,.,TRBD1,TRBV3-1/TRBV3-2,TGTGCCAGCAGCCAAGCCAAAGGACAGGGAATCTTT,CASSQAKGQGIF
TRBJ1-2,.,.,TRBV28,TGTGCCAGCAGTGTCGACCGAGGGGGGATGAACTATGGCTACACCTTC,CASSVDRGGMNYGYTF
TRBJ2-7,.,TRBD2,TRBV24-1,TGTGCCACCAGTGATTCAAGCGGGAGCTACTACTACGAGCAGTACTTC,CATSDSSGSYYYEQYF
TRBJ1-1,.,.,TRBV11-3,TGTGCCAGCAGCCCCGAGATTGGGAGAGTCGAAGCTTTCTTT,CASSPEIGRVEAFF
TRBJ2-5,.,TRBD1,TRBV12-3/TRBV12-4,TGTGCCAGCAGGGGGGACAGCCAGACCCAGTACTTC,CASRGDSQTQYF
TRBJ2-7,.,.,TRBV12-3/TRBV12-4,TGTGCCAGCAGCATTCTTAGCTCCTACGAGCAGTACTTC,CASSILSSYEQYF
TRBJ1-6,.,.,TRBV6-5,TGTGCCAGCAGTTACGACGAACTTAATTCACCCCTCCACTTT,CASSYDELNSPLHF
TRBJ2-3,once,TRBD2,TRBV5-4,TGTGCCAGCAGGCTGTTTGAACTAGCGAACACAGATACGCAGTATTTT,CASRLFELANTDTQYF
TRBJ1-3,few,TRBD1,TRBV7-9,TGTGCCATAGGGGACAGGGGTCGTACTGGAAACACCATATATTTT,CAIGDRGRTGNTIYF
TRBJ2-3,.,.,TRBV6-2/TRBV6-3,TGTGCCAGCAGTATGGGCGCTAGCGTAATAACAGATACGCAGTATTTT,CASSMGASVITDTQYF
TRBJ1-2,.,.,TRBV11-2,TGTGCCAGCAGCTCGGGCCTCCTTGATGGCTACACCTTC,CASSSGLLDGYTF
TRBJ1-6,.,.,TRBV4-1,TGCGCCAGCAGCCAAGGTGGGACTCCTAATTCACCCCTCCACTTT,CASSQGGTPNSPLHF
TRBJ1-3,once,.,TRBV21-1,TGTGCCAGCGAATCCGGGACAAATATATATTTT,CASESGTNIYF
TRBJ1-2,.,.,TRBV6-5,TGTGCCAGCAGTTACTCCGGGACACTCTATGGCTACACCTTC,CASSYSGTLYGYTF